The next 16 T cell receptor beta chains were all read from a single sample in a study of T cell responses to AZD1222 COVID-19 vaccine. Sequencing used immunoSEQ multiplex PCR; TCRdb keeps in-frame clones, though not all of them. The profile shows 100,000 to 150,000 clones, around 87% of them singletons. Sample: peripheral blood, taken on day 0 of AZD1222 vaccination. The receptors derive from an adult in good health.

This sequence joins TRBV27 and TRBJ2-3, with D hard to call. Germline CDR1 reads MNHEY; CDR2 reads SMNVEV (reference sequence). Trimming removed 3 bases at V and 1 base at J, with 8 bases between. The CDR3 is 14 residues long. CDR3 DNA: TGTGCCAGCAGTTTCTTCGCGGGCACAGATACGCAGTATTTT. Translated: CASSFFAGTDTQYF.

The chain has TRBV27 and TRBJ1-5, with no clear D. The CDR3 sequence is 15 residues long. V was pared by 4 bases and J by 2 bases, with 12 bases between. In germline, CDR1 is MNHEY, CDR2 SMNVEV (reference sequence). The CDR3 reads CASSSVAIGNQPQHF. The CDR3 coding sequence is TGTGCCAGCAGTTCCGTCGCCATTGGCAATCAGCCCCAGCATTTT.

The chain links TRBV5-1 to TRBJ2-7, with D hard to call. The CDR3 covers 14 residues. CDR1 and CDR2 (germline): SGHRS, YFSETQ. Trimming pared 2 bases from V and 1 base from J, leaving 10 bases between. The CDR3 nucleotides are TGCGCCAGCAGCTTATCGCGGCGGTCCTACGAGCAGTACTTC. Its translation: CASSLSRRSYEQYF.

In nucleotides, the CDR3 is TGTGCCAGCAGCCCGTCTAATGAAAAACTGTTTTTT. Translating gives CASSPSNEKLFF. The chain has TRBV16 and TRBJ1-4, with unresolved D. V was trimmed by 4 bases and J by 3 bases, leaving 3 bases between them. The CDR3 sequence is 12 residues long. Germline V CDR1 and CDR2: KGHSY, FQNENV.

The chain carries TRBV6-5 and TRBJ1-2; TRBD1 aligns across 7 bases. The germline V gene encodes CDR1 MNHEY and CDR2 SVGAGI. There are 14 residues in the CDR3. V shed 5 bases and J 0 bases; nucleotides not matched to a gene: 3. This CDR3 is CASSNRGPNYGYTF. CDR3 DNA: TGTGCCAGCAGTAACAGGGGCCCTAACTATGGCTACACCTTC.

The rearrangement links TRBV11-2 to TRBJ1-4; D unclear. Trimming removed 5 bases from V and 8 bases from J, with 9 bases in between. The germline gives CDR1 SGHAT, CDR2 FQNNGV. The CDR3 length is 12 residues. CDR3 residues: CASSLNGEKLFF. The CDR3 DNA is TGTGCCAGCAGCCTGAACGGGGAAAAACTGTTTTTT.

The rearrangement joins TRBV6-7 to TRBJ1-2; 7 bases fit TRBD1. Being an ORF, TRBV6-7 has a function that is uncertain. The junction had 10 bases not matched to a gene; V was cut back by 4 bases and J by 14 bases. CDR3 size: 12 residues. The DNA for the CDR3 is TGTGCCAGCAGTTCGTGGACAGGCCCGGGGACCTTC. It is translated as CASSSWTGPGTF.

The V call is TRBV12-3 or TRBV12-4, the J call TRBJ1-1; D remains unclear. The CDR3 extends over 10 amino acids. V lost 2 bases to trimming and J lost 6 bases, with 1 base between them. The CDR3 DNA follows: TGTGCCAGCAGTTTATCTGAAGCTTTCTTT. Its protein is CASSLSEAFF.

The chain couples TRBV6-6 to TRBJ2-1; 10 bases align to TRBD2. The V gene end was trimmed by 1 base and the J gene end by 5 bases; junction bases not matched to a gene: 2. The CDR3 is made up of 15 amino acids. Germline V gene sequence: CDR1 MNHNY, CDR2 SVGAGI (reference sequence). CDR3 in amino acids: CASSYLAGGHNEQFF. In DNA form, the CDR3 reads TGTGCCAGCAGTTACTTAGCGGGGGGCCACAATGAGCAGTTCTTC.

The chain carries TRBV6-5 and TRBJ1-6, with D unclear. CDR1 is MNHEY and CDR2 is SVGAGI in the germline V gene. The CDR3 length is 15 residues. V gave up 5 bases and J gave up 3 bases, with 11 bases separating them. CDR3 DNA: TGTGCCAGCAGTAAGAAACCCCTCTATAATTCACCCCTCCACTTT. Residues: CASSKKPLYNSPLHF.

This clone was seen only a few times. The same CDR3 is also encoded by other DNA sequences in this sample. The DNA of the CDR3 is TGTGCCAGCAGCTTGGGCTACGAGCAGTACTTC. Translating gives CASSLGYEQYF. The gene calls are TRBV5-8 and TRBJ2-7; no reliable D call. The length of the CDR3 is 11 residues. Trimming left V 0 bases short and J 3 bases short, with 1 base between. Germline values: CDR1 SGHTS, CDR2 YDEGEE. Complete variable domain (other parts from reference TRBV5-8 and TRBJ2-7): EAGVTQSPTHLIKTRGQQATLRCSPISGHTSVYWYQQALGLGLQFLLWYDEGEERNRGNFPPRFSGRQFPNYSSELNVNALELEDSALYLCASSLGYEQYFGPGTRLTVT.

The CDR3 spells CAIDTGQKRGAFF. In DNA form, the CDR3 reads TGTGCCATCGACACTGGACAAAAAAGGGGAGCTTTCTTT. The chain recombines TRBV6-6 with TRBJ1-1; the D gene is possibly TRBD1 (5 bases). The CDR3 extends over 13 amino acids. Per the germline V gene, CDR1 is MNHNY and CDR2 is SVGAGI (reference sequence). With 10 bases removed from V and 10 bases from J, the gap between germline ends came to 22 bases.

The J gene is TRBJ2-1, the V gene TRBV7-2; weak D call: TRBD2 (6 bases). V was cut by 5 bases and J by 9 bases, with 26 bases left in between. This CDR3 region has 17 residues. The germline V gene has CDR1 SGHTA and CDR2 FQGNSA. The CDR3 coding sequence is TGTGCCAGCAGCATAACGTTTGGGACTTTGGGGATCGGTGAGCAGTTCTTC. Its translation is CASSITFGTLGIGEQFF.

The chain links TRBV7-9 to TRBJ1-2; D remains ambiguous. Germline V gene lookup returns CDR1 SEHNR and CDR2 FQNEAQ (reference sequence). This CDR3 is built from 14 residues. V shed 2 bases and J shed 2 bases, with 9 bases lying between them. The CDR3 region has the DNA TGTGCCAGCAGCTTATACGGCTCAAACTATGGCTACACCTTC. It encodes CASSLYGSNYGYTF.

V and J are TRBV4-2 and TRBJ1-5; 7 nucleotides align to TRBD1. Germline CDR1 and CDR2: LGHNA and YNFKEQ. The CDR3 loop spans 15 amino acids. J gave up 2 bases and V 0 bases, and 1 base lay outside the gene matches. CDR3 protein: CASSQEGGGNQPQHF. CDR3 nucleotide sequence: TGTGCCAGCAGCCAAGAAGGGGGCGGCAATCAGCCCCAGCATTTT.

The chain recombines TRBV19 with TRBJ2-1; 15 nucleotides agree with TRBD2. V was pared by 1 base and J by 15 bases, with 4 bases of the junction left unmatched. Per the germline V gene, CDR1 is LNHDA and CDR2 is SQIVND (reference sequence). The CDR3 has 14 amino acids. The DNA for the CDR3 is TGTGCCAGTAGTATAGGGACTAGCGGGGGGGTGAGGTTCTTC. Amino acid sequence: CASSIGTSGGVRFF.